This entry features one T cell receptor beta chain sequence. This sample stems from a study of blood T cell repertoires in COVID-19. Turning to the study itself: PBMCs, B-cell-depleted T cells, or T cells were the source of the cDNA or gDNA that made up the material.

Germline V gives CDR1 LNHDA, CDR2 SQIVND (reference sequence). Trimming left V 4 bases short and J 0 bases short, with 13 bases between. The CDR3 consists of 16 residues. Sequenced by immunoSEQ multiplex PCR; TCRdb stores in-frame clones only, minus some. Seen here are roughly 380,000 clones, around 87% observed once, and the top ten hold 1.3%. Sequences were obtained from PBMCs or T cells enriched from blood (not recorded which). The chain links TRBV19 to TRBJ1-3; D is uncertain. The origin of this receptor is a young man who had recovered from COVID-19. CDR3 in amino acids: CASSTLLGGSGNTIYF. DNA for the CDR3: TGTGCCAGTAGTACTCTCCTCGGAGGCTCTGGAAACACCATATATTTT.